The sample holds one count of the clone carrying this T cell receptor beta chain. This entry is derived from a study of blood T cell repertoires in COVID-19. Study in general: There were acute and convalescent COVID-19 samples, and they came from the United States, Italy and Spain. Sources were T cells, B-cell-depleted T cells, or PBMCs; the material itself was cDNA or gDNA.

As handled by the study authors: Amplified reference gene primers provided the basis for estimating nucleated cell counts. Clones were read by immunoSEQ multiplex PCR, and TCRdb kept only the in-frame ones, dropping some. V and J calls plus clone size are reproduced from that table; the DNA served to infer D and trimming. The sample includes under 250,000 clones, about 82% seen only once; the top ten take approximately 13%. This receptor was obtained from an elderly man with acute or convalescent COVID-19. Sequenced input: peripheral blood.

The CDR3 nucleotides read TGTGCCAGCAGTCCGAGGAGTTTTCAGCCCCAGCATTTT. Its protein product is CASSPRSFQPQHF. The chain uses TRBV6-5 and TRBJ1-5; D uncertain. CDR1 and CDR2 (germline): MNHEY, SVGAGI. This CDR3 spans 13 amino acids. The germline V and J ends were trimmed by 5 bases and 6 bases, with 11 bases remaining between them.